Sequencing of this T cell receptor beta chain was carried out in a study of T cell responses to AZD1222 COVID-19 vaccine (dated by TCRdb to the early 2020s). About the study as a whole: AZD1222 recipients given second doses at about 4 weeks or at about 12 weeks were pooled, since spike-specific TCR depth and breadth were not found to differ between the two schedules. TCR sequencing was performed for fewer than 250 trial participants, of whom some 200 were given two doses of AZD1222 and 26 were given two doses of MenACWY control vaccine. Trial participants were enrolled by age into subgroups of 18-55, 56-69 and 70-plus years, and approximately 150, 30 and 60 TCR-sequenced participants, respectively, were included in these subgroups. Overall study results and their limits: The vaccine-associated CD4 TCRs covered the entire spike protein, and the dominant responses fell in regions 160-218 and 743-854. Because no day 14 peak-response samples were available, the repertoires could be characterized only after the peak T cell response. In the small 56-69-year group, the increase in depth fell short of significance, most likely because of low power. Participants were mostly white British, with more females than males. The authors suggested clonal diversity may have been underestimated. Conclusions about previously exposed vaccinees were limited because only a handful of AZD1222 recipients were SARS-CoV-2 seropositive at baseline. Spike-specific TCR breadth and depth rose significantly after two AZD1222 doses compared with day 0 and with MenACWY recipients. Reportedly, almost half of the unique spike-specific TCRs recognized epitopes lying outside the regions that are mutated in the B.1.351 and B.1.1.7 variants.

Concerning this clone itself: Its antigen target is currently unknown. Base qualities are missing; no much larger clone stands one base away.

The CDR3 measures 13 amino acids from cysteine to phenylalanine. Just the 39-base CDR3 DNA is kept, in frame starting at base 1. Taken from the germline V gene, the CDR1 and CDR2 loops are SGHRS and YFSETQ. V is pared back by 1 base and J by 5 bases, with 10 bases lying between the germline termini. The CDR3 regions of human TCRbeta chains were analyzed by immunosequencing. Turning to the authors' computational methods: TCRs in the repertoires were matched against a reference library of SARS-CoV-2-specific TCRs that had been generated with the MIRA antigen-specificity platform. Breadth was defined as the fraction of unique TCRs that were SARS-CoV-2-associated, and depth was defined as the fraction of total T cells that were SARS-CoV-2-associated. Each spike-specific TCR was assigned to its reactive spike region and to a CD4 or CD8 class using the MIRA data. Log10-transformed breadth and depth values were compared by one-way ANOVA with Sidak's multiple comparisons tests. TCRdb took this table from immuneACCESS and kept in-frame rearrangements with V and J called. Such tables lack part of the clones; where checked against another copy, unresolved V genes explain under half of the gap, and the rest is unexplained. The V and J calls and the clone size are those of that table, but D and trimming were determined from the DNA. This sample lists about 160,000 clones; roughly 86% were detected once. More than 5% of the sample is in the top ten clones.

The sample's time point label is to be understood as: baseline before first vaccination. The vaccinee samples were drawn from two UK trials, COV001 and COV002, one of which was a single-blind randomized controlled phase 2/3 trial testing AZD1222 (ChAdOx1 nCoV-19) in healthy adults. For TCRbeta chain sequencing, PBMC samples were collected from trial participants at day 0 and at day 28 after the second dose. This sample comprised peripheral blood, obtained on day 0 of AZD1222 vaccination. The sequence links TRBV5-1 to TRBJ2-7; a confident D gene designation cannot be given. This receptor was taken from an adult in good health. The sequenced DNA: TGCGCCAGCAGCTTGAAGACCGGTGACGAGCAGTACTTC. The translation is CASSLKTGDEQYF. With all but the CDR3 taken from the reference TRBV5-1 and TRBJ2-7 genes, the full variable domain is: KAGVTQTPRYLIKTRGQQVTLSCSPISGHRSVSWYQQTPGQGLQFLFEYFSETQRNKGNFPGRFSGRQFSNSRSEMNVSTLELGDSALYLCASSLKTGDEQYFGPGTRLTVT.